Presented here are 18 T cell receptor beta chains from one specimen sequenced in a study of cytomegalovirus exposure and HLA in healthy donors. Primers: 60 Vbeta forward and 13 Jbeta reverse. The table came from immunoSEQ multiplex PCR; TCRdb's copy has only in-frame clones and leaves some out. Here the sample spans 100,000 to 150,000 clones, roughly 80% being singletons. Material: PBMCs. The origin of the receptors is a boy aged 5-17 years in good health and CMV-seronegative.

This clone occurred a few times. The V call is TRBV29-1, the J call TRBJ1-1; D is ambiguous. CDR1 SQVTM and CDR2 ANQGSEA come from the germline V gene. With 1 base removed from V and 5 bases from J, the gap between germline ends came to 8 bases. The CDR3 totals 12 residues. The CDR3 sequence: CSVEVWRTEAFF. CDR3 nucleotides: TGCAGCGTTGAAGTCTGGCGGACTGAAGCTTTCTTT.

This chain connects TRBV30 to TRBJ1-2; no reliable D call. This CDR3 is built from 13 residues. V lost 0 bases and J 2 bases, leaving 7 bases between the germline ends. Germline V CDR1 and CDR2: GTSNPN, SVGIG (reference sequence). The CDR3 is CAWSVSVNYGYTF. CDR3 DNA: TGTGCCTGGAGTGTGTCAGTAAACTATGGCTACACCTTC. Full variable domain (rest looked up from reference TRBV30 and TRBJ1-2): SQTIHQWPATLVQPVGSPLSLECTVEGTSNPNLYWYRQAAGRGLQLLFYSVGIGQISSEVPQNLSASRPQDRQFILSSKKLLLSDSGFYLCAWSVSVNYGYTFGSGTRLTVV.

The genes are TRBV5-1 and TRBJ2-6, with TRBD1 identical over 8 bases. Germline CDR1 reads SGHRS; CDR2 reads YFSETQ. The trim removed 5 bases at V and 0 bases at J, leaving 1 base unmatched. The CDR3 has 15 amino acids. The CDR3 DNA sequence: TGCGCCAGCAGTACAGGGGGCTCTGGGGCCAACGTCCTGACTTTC. Translation: CASSTGGSGANVLTF.

In this sample, this clone turned up once. This chain connects TRBV27 to TRBJ2-3; D is possibly TRBD2 (6 bases). Germline V gene lookup returns CDR1 MNHEY and CDR2 SMNVEV (reference sequence). V dropped 5 bases and J dropped 0 bases, with 12 bases sitting between them. The CDR3 totals 15 residues. The chain's CDR3 is CASSLWDSSTDTQYF. The CDR3 DNA follows: TGTGCCAGCAGTCTCTGGGACTCTAGCACAGATACGCAGTATTTT.

This chain connects TRBV6-5 to TRBJ1-2, with D unresolved. This CDR3 region has 15 residues. Trimming took off 0 bases at V and 0 bases at J, with 8 bases between the two ends. Germline CDR1 reads MNHEY; CDR2 reads SVGAGI. The CDR3 sequence: CASSYSAGANYGYTF. Here the CDR3 DNA reads TGTGCCAGCAGTTACTCGGCAGGCGCTAACTATGGCTACACCTTC.

The chain combines TRBV19 with TRBJ2-7; D might be TRBD1 (5 bases). Germline lookup yields CDR1 LNHDA and CDR2 SQIVND (reference sequence). The CDR3 totals 11 residues. The V gene lost 4 bases and the J gene lost 5 bases, with 6 bases spanning the gap. The CDR3 loop is CASSKGNEQYF. The CDR3 DNA reads as TGTGCCAGTAGTAAGGGGAACGAGCAGTACTTC.

The chain is built from TRBV30 and TRBJ2-5; D is possibly TRBD2 (5 bases). This CDR3 contains 13 residues. Germline V lookup: CDR1 GTSNPN, CDR2 SVGIG (reference sequence). V lost 0 bases and J 1 base, leaving 6 bases between the germline ends. DNA for the CDR3: TGTGCCTGGAGTGTACTAGTCCAAGAGACCCAGTACTTC. This gives the protein CAWSVLVQETQYF.

As to this clone: This sample includes further DNA sequences coding for the same CDR3. The chain uses TRBV5-1 and TRBJ2-5; D is unresolved. Germline CDR1 is SGHRS and CDR2 is YFSETQ. CDR3 size: 12 residues. The V and J ends lost 0 bases and 4 bases respectively, with 4 bases between them. CDR3 DNA sequence: TGCGCCAGCAGCTTGGCCGGAGAGACCCAGTACTTC. Encoded protein: CASSLAGETQYF.

The chain recombines TRBV7-8 with TRBJ2-7, with 8 nucleotides matching TRBD2. Germline CDR1 SGHVS, CDR2 FQNEAQ. This CDR3 has 15 amino acids. The ends lost 5 bases at V and 0 bases at J; junction bases unmatched: 6. The CDR3 DNA reads TGTGCCAGCAGCCTCGGGAGGGTGGGCTCCTACGAGCAGTACTTC. This translates into CASSLGRVGSYEQYF.

This chain connects TRBV23-1 to TRBJ1-2, with 10 nucleotides matching TRBD1. TRBV23-1 is sorted into the ORF group, with uncertain function. CDR3 length: 15 amino acids. J gave up 5 bases and V 9 bases, and 12 bases lay outside the gene matches. The CDR3 DNA sequence: TGCGCCAGACCGCTCCGGGACAGGGGAAAGTATGGCTACACCTTC. Amino acids: CARPLRDRGKYGYTF.

In DNA, the CDR3 is TGTGCCAGCAGGGGATTAGCGGGACCTCCCCACGAGCAGTACTTC. This codes for CASRGLAGPPHEQYF. This chain uses TRBV6-1 with TRBJ2-7, with 8 bases fitting TRBD2. J was trimmed by 5 bases and V by 6 bases; bases with no gene match: 12. Germline V gene lookup returns CDR1 MNHNS and CDR2 SASEGT. The CDR3 loop spans 15 amino acids.

This chain connects TRBV13 to TRBJ2-1; 13 bases line up with TRBD2. This CDR3 has 15 amino acids. V lost 5 bases to trimming and J lost 8 bases; unmatched junction nucleotides: 6. Germline values: CDR1 PRHDT, CDR2 FYEKMQ (reference sequence). This CDR3 reads CASSQGLAGVDEQFF. Written as DNA, the CDR3 is TGTGCCAGCAGCCAAGGACTAGCGGGAGTGGATGAGCAGTTCTTC.

A note on this clone: A read error may produce the germline difference seen at one junction end. The V gene is TRBV5-1, the J gene TRBJ2-7; D is possibly TRBD1 (6 bases). This CDR3 region has 13 residues. CDR1 is SGHRS and CDR2 is YFSETQ in the germline V gene. The CDR3, as DNA: TGCGCCAGCAGCCGCGGACAGACCTACAAGCAGTACTTC. Protein sequence: CASSRGQTYKQYF. The whole variable domain, remainder taken from reference TRBV5-1 and TRBJ2-7, is KAGVTQTPRYLIKTRGQQVTLSCSPISGHRSVSWYQQTPGQGLQFLFEYFSETQRNKGNFPGRFSGRQFSNSRSEMNVSTLELGDSALYLCASSRGQTYKQYFGPGTRLTVT.

The V and J genes are TRBV5-1 and TRBJ2-3; TRBD2 matches at 7 bases. The CDR3 totals 13 residues. Germline V gives CDR1 SGHRS, CDR2 YFSETQ. The V gene end was trimmed by 4 bases and the J gene end by 6 bases; junction bases not matched to a gene: 5. The CDR3 loop is CASSRAGIDTQYF. CDR3 nucleotides: TGCGCCAGCAGCAGAGCGGGAATCGATACGCAGTATTTT.

This chain uses TRBV7-6 with TRBJ2-3, with 13 bases identical to TRBD2. V trimming: 2 bases; J trimming: 3 bases; junction bases outside the gene matches: 5. Per the germline V gene, CDR1 is SGHVS and CDR2 is FNYEAQ. The CDR3 contains 17 residues. The CDR3 region is CASSLRTSGGTTDTQYF. DNA of the CDR3: TGTGCCAGCAGCTTAAGGACTAGCGGGGGAACAACAGATACGCAGTATTTT. The full variable domain, its missing parts supplied by reference TRBV7-6 and TRBJ2-3, is GAGVSQSPRYKVTKRGQDVALRCDPISGHVSLYWYRQALGQGPEFLTYFNYEAQQDKSGLPNDRFSAERPEGSISTLTIQRTEQRDSAMYRCASSLRTSGGTTDTQYFGPGTRLTVL.

This chain joins TRBV6-6 and TRBJ2-2, with D tentatively TRBD1 (6 bases). The CDR3 is made up of 16 amino acids. V lost 7 bases and J 1 base, leaving 16 bases between the germline ends. CDR1 is MNHNY and CDR2 is SVGAGI in the germline V gene (reference sequence). The CDR3 here is CASKGELGRNTGELFF. Written as DNA, the CDR3 is TGTGCCAGCAAGGGGGAACTAGGGAGGAACACCGGGGAGCTGTTTTTT.

J is TRBJ1-1 and V is TRBV2, with unresolved D. This CDR3 is built from 11 residues. Germline assignment: CDR1 SNHLY and CDR2 FYNNEI. Trimming pared 4 bases from V and 7 bases from J, leaving 7 bases between. CDR3 nucleotide sequence: TGTGCCAGCAGTGGTAGATTTGAAGCTTTCTTT. Its protein is CASSGRFEAFF.

The CDR3 sequence: CASSLSVARQITDTQYF. Written as DNA, the CDR3 is TGCGCCAGCAGCTTATCTGTCGCGCGGCAGATTACAGATACGCAGTATTTT. The chain uses TRBV5-1 and TRBJ2-3; unclear D gene. Germline CDR1 is SGHRS and CDR2 is YFSETQ. CDR3 length: 17 residues. The ends were cut back, 2 bases at V and 3 bases at J, with 19 bases in the middle.